The 10 T cell receptor beta chains in this list originate from one sample, sequenced in a study of T cells and Merkel cell carcinoma outcomes. Sequencing used immunoSEQ multiplex PCR; TCRdb keeps in-frame clones, though not all of them. The table includes 8,500 to 10,000 clones, 84% detected once. Sequencing used tumor tissue from Merkel cell carcinoma. These receptors originate from a human donor with Merkel cell carcinoma.

This chain uses TRBV30 with TRBJ1-5; D is perhaps TRBD1 (6 bases). This CDR3 comprises 16 residues. The V and J ends lost 8 bases and 0 bases respectively, with 20 bases between them. CDR1 and CDR2 from the germline V gene are GTSNPN and SVGIG (reference sequence). The CDR3 region is CAASGEGQYSNQPQHF. The CDR3 nucleotides are TGTGCCGCGAGTGGCGAGGGACAATATAGCAATCAGCCCCAGCATTTT.

To note about this clone: At one of its ends the junction is not consistent with the germline gene, which may arise from a read error. The J gene is TRBJ1-2, the V gene TRBV29-1; no definite D call. Germline assignment: CDR1 SQVTM and CDR2 ANQGSEA. The CDR3 loop spans 14 amino acids. The CDR3: CSVRDRGANYGYTF. The CDR3 nucleotides are TGCAGCGTTCGGGATCGGGGAGCTAACTATGGCTACACTTTC.

The chain couples TRBV28 to TRBJ1-5, with TRBD1 as a possible D gene (6 bases). V lost 7 bases, J lost 10 bases, and 17 bases lay in between. The CDR3 covers 13 residues. Germline loops: CDR1 MDHEN, CDR2 SYDVKM. CDR3 DNA sequence: TGTGCCAGCAAGGGGGTCAGGGGACGTCCCCAGCATTTT. It codes for CASKGVRGRPQHF.

The rearrangement links TRBV5-1 to TRBJ1-2; tentative D call: TRBD1 (6 bases). This CDR3 has 12 amino acids. V lost 4 bases, J lost 8 bases, and 12 bases lay in between. Per the germline V gene, CDR1 is SGHRS and CDR2 is YFSETQ. In DNA form, the CDR3 reads TGCGCCAGCAGCCCAGAAGGGGGGGGCTACACCTTC. Amino acids: CASSPEGGGYTF.

CDR3 amino acids: CASSLWGAGEKLFF. The CDR3, as DNA: TGCGCCAGCAGCCTCTGGGGGGCAGGGGAAAAACTGTTTTTT. The chain carries TRBV5-1 and TRBJ1-4; tentative D call: TRBD1 (6 bases). Trimming shortened V by 4 bases and J by 8 bases, and 15 bases separated the two germline ends. The CDR3 spans 14 residues. Germline assignment: CDR1 SGHRS and CDR2 YFSETQ.

The chain uses TRBV18 and TRBJ2-3; no definite D call. V was shortened by 5 bases and J by 6 bases, with 18 bases between the two germline ends. CDR3 size: 15 residues. Germline values: CDR1 KGHSH, CDR2 LQKENI. DNA for the CDR3: TGTGCCAGCTCAAGTGCGCGACCCGACTTGGATACGCAGTATTTT. Protein sequence: CASSSARPDLDTQYF.

The chain recombines TRBV5-1 with TRBJ1-2; TRBD1 agrees at 7 bases. Germline V gene lookup returns CDR1 SGHRS and CDR2 YFSETQ. With V trimmed by 3 bases and J by 4 bases, 6 bases remained unmatched. The CDR3 length is 14 residues. CDR3 protein: CASSWGTATYGYTF. CDR3 coding DNA: TGCGCCAGCAGCTGGGGGACAGCCACCTATGGCTACACCTTC. The full variable domain, rest sourced from reference TRBV5-1 and TRBJ1-2, is KAGVTQTPRYLIKTRGQQVTLSCSPISGHRSVSWYQQTPGQGLQFLFEYFSETQRNKGNFPGRFSGRQFSNSRSEMNVSTLELGDSALYLCASSWGTATYGYTFGSGTRLTVV.

The chain recombines TRBV7-9 with TRBJ1-4; D is undetermined. CDR3 length equals 16 residues. CDR1 SEHNR and CDR2 FQNEAQ come from the germline V gene (reference sequence). The germline V and J ends were trimmed by 1 base and 0 bases, with 9 bases remaining between them. The CDR3 coding sequence is TGTGCCAGCAGCTTAGGAGGGTTTGCAACTAATGAAAAACTGTTTTTT. It translates to CASSLGGFATNEKLFF.

The genes are TRBV23-1 and TRBJ1-1; no definite D call. TRBV23-1 is an ORF, with its function uncertain. V was pared by 4 bases and J by 3 bases, with 12 bases between. This CDR3 is 14 amino acids long. CDR3 region: CASSLQITYTEAFF. In DNA form, the CDR3 reads TGCGCCAGCAGTCTCCAAATTACTTACACTGAAGCTTTCTTT.

The gene calls are TRBV5-1 and TRBJ2-7; D uncertain. Trimming removed 0 bases at V and 4 bases at J, with 8 bases between. The CDR3 totals 13 residues. The germline V gene encodes CDR1 SGHRS and CDR2 YFSETQ. CDR3 DNA sequence: TGCGCCAGCAGCTTGGGGTCTGGGTACGAGCAGTACTTC. Protein product: CASSLGSGYEQYF.